The 5 T cell receptor beta chains below all came from one sample that was sequenced in a study of long-term antiretroviral therapy in people with HIV. With survey level as its setting, the immunoSEQ assay was v3.0. Sequencing was performed with immunoSEQ multiplex PCR; in TCRdb, only in-frame clones are kept and a portion is missing. Here the sample spans roughly 27,000 clones, about 85% being singletons. The sample was unsorted PBMCs, taken 2.3 years after starting antiretroviral therapy. The receptors here all came from a man between 40 and 49 years old with HIV.

The chain has TRBV5-1 and TRBJ1-1, with D possibly matching TRBD1 (5 bases). The germline gives CDR1 SGHRS, CDR2 YFSETQ. The CDR3 is made up of 14 amino acids. The V end was cut by 0 bases, the J end by 1 base, with 7 bases between. In DNA form, the CDR3 reads TGCGCCAGCAGCTTGGATGGGGGGAACACTGAAGCTTTCTTT. It encodes CASSLDGGNTEAFF.

The CDR3 sequence is CATSQDRGGYEQYF. CDR3 bases: TGTGCCACCAGCCAGGACAGGGGGGGATACGAGCAGTACTTC. The chain carries TRBV15 and TRBJ2-7; the match to TRBD1 covers 10 bases. Germline values: CDR1 LNHNV, CDR2 YYDKDF (reference sequence). This CDR3 has 14 amino acids. Trimming at V came to 5 bases and at J to 4 bases, leaving 5 bases not matched to a gene.

The chain carries TRBV13 and TRBJ1-4; D unresolved. The CDR3 runs to 15 residues. CDR1 and CDR2 (germline): PRHDT, FYEKMQ (reference sequence). The V and J ends lost 5 bases and 10 bases respectively, with 20 bases between them. As DNA, the CDR3 is TGTGCCAGCAGCACCAATCCCCCGCCTAAGCTAAAACTGTTTTTT. It encodes CASSTNPPPKLKLFF.

This chain joins TRBV5-1 and TRBJ1-1; D is possibly TRBD1 (6 bases). Germline V gene lookup returns CDR1 SGHRS and CDR2 YFSETQ. The germline V and J ends were trimmed by 3 bases and 3 bases, with 12 bases remaining between them. CDR3 length: 14 residues. CDR3 residues: CASSSSGVDTEAFF. Written as DNA, the CDR3 is TGCGCCAGCAGCTCCTCAGGGGTAGACACTGAAGCTTTCTTT.

This chain uses TRBV2 with TRBJ2-1; 8 positions agree with TRBD2. Germline values: CDR1 SNHLY, CDR2 FYNNEI. V shed 5 bases and J 7 bases; nucleotides not matched to a gene: 7. This CDR3 region has 14 residues. CDR3 in amino acids: CASSRGGVANEQFF. CDR3 nucleotides: TGTGCCAGCAGTCGGGGGGGCGTCGCTAATGAGCAGTTCTTC.